The clone carrying this TCR beta chain has a handful of counts. The data originate from a study of blood T cells in healthy people across ages. About the study: Template-switching capture recovered about one barcoded beta molecule per two T cells.

A sample-barcoded 5' primer and a J-beta primer mix were used in a second PCR of about 6 to 11 cycles. MiXCR, applied by TCRdb to the 5' RACE reads, yields one record per CDR3 protein. In the table there are around 1,800,000 distinct CDR3 sequences, approximately 39% of which are singletons. Per germline, CDR1 SGHKS and CDR2 YYEKEE (reference sequence). The CDR3 totals 15 residues. Deletions cut 4 bases from V and 2 bases from J, with 16 bases between. Sequencing input: blood. The origin of this receptor is a human donor in good health. V is TRBV5-5 and J is TRBJ2-7, with D hard to call. The CDR3, as DNA: TGTGCCAGCAGCCCTGGCGGCAGAACGACCTACGAGCAGTACTTC. As protein: CASSPGGRTTYEQYF.